A selection of T cell receptor beta chains follows, all from one sample in a study of blood T cell repertoires in COVID-19. Data came from immunoSEQ multiplex PCR; TCRdb stores just in-frame clones and leaves some out. The table shows 150,000 to 250,000 clones, with more than 65% occurring only once. The sequenced material came from PBMCs or T cells enriched from blood (not recorded which). The receptors come from a man aged 40-49 years who had recovered from COVID-19. The CDR3 runs from the conserved cysteine through the conserved F or W. D genes are given only for firm matches. Clone size is not always given. Where it is, it says once, few, many or a class for expanded clones.

d_call	clone_size	v_call	j_call	cdr3_nt	cdr3_aa
NA	few	TRBV2	TRBJ1-5	TGTGCCAGCAGTGATGAGGGGGTAGGCCAGCCCCAGCATTTT	CASSDEGVGQPQHF
NA	NA	TRBV12-3/TRBV12-4	TRBJ2-3	TGTGCCAGCAGTTGGATAGAGAGCGCGCAGTATTTT	CASSWIESAQYF
NA	NA	TRBV19	TRBJ2-7	TGTGCCAGTAGTATAGGGCCCCTGGACACCTACGAGCAGTACTTC	CASSIGPLDTYEQYF
TRBD1	NA	TRBV12-3/TRBV12-4	TRBJ2-7	TGTGCCAGCAGCACAGGGGCTTCCGAGCAGTACTTC	CASSTGASEQYF
TRBD1	NA	TRBV19	TRBJ1-1	TGTGCCAGTAGTTATCGCCCCGGGACAGGCAGGGACACTGAAGCTTTCTTT	CASSYRPGTGRDTEAFF
TRBD2	NA	TRBV6-1	TRBJ2-5	TGTGCCAGCAGTGAAGAGGTGGGGGGACTACAAGAGACCCAGTACTTC	CASSEEVGGLQETQYF
NA	NA	TRBV12-3/TRBV12-4	TRBJ2-5	TGTGCCAGCAGTTTAGCGGGCTGGGAGACCCAGTACTTC	CASSLAGWETQYF
NA	NA	TRBV2	TRBJ2-5	TGTGCCAGCAGTGAAGTCGCCGGTACGGGGACCCAGTACTTC	CASSEVAGTGTQYF
NA	NA	TRBV30	TRBJ1-6	TGTGCCTGGAGTGTTGGAGCAATCAATTCACCCCTCCACTTT	CAWSVGAINSPLHF
NA	NA	TRBV30	TRBJ1-5	TGTGCCTGGACCTGGGACACCAATCAGCCCCAGCATTTT	CAWTWDTNQPQHF
NA	NA	TRBV30	TRBJ1-5	TGTGCCTGGAGTGTTGACGGACACGGCCTTCAGCCCCAGCATTTT	CAWSVDGHGLQPQHF
NA	once	TRBV5-6	TRBJ1-4	TGTGCCAGCAGCTTCGCAGGGCGGAATGAAAAACTGTTTTTT	CASSFAGRNEKLFF
TRBD1	NA	TRBV5-1	TRBJ2-5	TGCGCCAGCGGTAGGACAGGGGACGTACAAGAGACCCAGTACTTC	CASGRTGDVQETQYF
NA	NA	TRBV10-3	TRBJ1-6	TGTGCCATCAGCCCCGGGACTCCGATGTCTAATTCACCCCTCCACTTT	CAISPGTPMSNSPLHF
NA	NA	TRBV4-2	TRBJ1-3	TGTGCCAGCAGCCGAGATCAGGGAACGGGTGGAAACACCATATATTTT	CASSRDQGTGGNTIYF
TRBD1	NA	TRBV5-1	TRBJ1-2	TGCGCCAGCAGCAAGGGAGACCAGGGGGCAGGGGGCTACACCTTC	CASSKGDQGAGGYTF